This T cell receptor (beta chain) was found in a study of Ad26.COV2.S vaccination and SARS-CoV-2 variants. About the study: Doses of Ad26.COV2.S were injected into muscle once or twice, 56 days apart.

The CDR3 totals 11 residues. Germline loops: CDR1 SEHNR, CDR2 FQNEAQ (reference sequence). The germline V and J ends were trimmed by 5 bases and 8 bases, with 9 bases remaining between them. Treatment denoted: 15 to 20 received Ad26.COV2.S at low or high dose, single or two shots; roughly five received placebo; per-sample allocation not given. Each sample was drawn 63 days after the first injection (of vaccine or placebo). The data were produced by immunoSEQ multiplex PCR, yet TCRdb's version contains in-frame clones alone and is incomplete. Among about 680,000 clones listed, more than 70% were seen once.

This rearrangement joins TRBV7-9 to TRBJ1-2; maybe TRBD1 (5 bases). The sequence was obtained from a person between 18 and 59 years old who received the Ad26.COV2.S COVID-19 vaccine or a placebo. The specimen was peripheral blood, collected in a trial of Ad26.COV2.S vaccine versus placebo. The CDR3 DNA reads as TGTGCCAGCAGCCCAGGGTCCGGCTACACCTTC. This sequence encodes CASSPGSGYTF.